A single sample is the source of the 27 T cell receptor beta chains below, sequenced in a study of long-term antiretroviral therapy in people with HIV. Survey-level immunoSEQ v3.0 assays were run. Here immunoSEQ multiplex PCR was the method, and the copy in TCRdb shows in-frame clones only, minus some. Among around 16,000 clones listed, around 85% were seen once. The input for sequencing was unsorted PBMCs, taken 1.2 years before starting antiretroviral therapy. The receptor set was obtained from a man aged 25 to 40 with HIV.

The V call is TRBV10-3, the J call TRBJ1-2; D gene ambiguous. Germline V gene sequence: CDR1 ENHRY, CDR2 SYGVKD. V was clipped by 5 bases and J by 7 bases, with 5 bases between them. The CDR3 is 10 amino acids. The CDR3 spells CAISRVGYTF. CDR3 DNA sequence: TGTGCCATCAGTAGGGTTGGCTACACCTTC.

The chain has TRBV6-1 and TRBJ2-7; D call uncertain. Germline V CDR1 and CDR2: MNHNS, SASEGT. This CDR3 has 13 residues. Between the trimmed V and J ends, which lost 2 bases and 4 bases, there was a span of 9 bases. In nucleotides, the CDR3 is TGTGCCAGCAGTGAATCGGTGAATTACGAGCAGTACTTC. Amino acid sequence: CASSESVNYEQYF.

This clone was seen a handful of times. The rearrangement links TRBV4-1 to TRBJ2-1; D perhaps matches TRBD1 (6 bases). The germline V gene has CDR1 MGHRA and CDR2 YSYEKL. The V and J ends lost 2 bases and 0 bases respectively, with 14 bases between them. This CDR3 spans 17 amino acids. CDR3 residues: CASSQFAGTPSYNEQFF. The CDR3 region has the DNA TGCGCCAGCAGCCAATTCGCCGGGACACCCTCCTACAATGAGCAGTTCTTC.

This clone was seen only once. The chain joins TRBV10-3 to TRBJ2-2, with D perhaps TRBD1 (6 bases). Germline-derived CDR1 and CDR2 are ENHRY and SYGVKD. The V and J ends lost 8 bases and 3 bases respectively, with 13 bases between them. CDR3 size: 14 residues. CDR3 region: CAILQGLDTGELFF. In DNA form, the CDR3 reads TGTGCCATCCTCCAGGGGCTGGACACCGGGGAGCTGTTTTTT.

The chain uses TRBV27 and TRBJ2-2; no firm D call. V gave up 5 bases and J gave up 6 bases, with 19 bases separating them. Germline loops: CDR1 MNHEY, CDR2 SMNVEV (reference sequence). The CDR3 spans 16 residues. DNA of the CDR3: TGTGCCAGCAGTCACCTTAATATCGGAGAGGCCGGGGAGCTGTTTTTT. This gives the protein CASSHLNIGEAGELFF.

This clone was recorded once. The chain carries TRBV2 and TRBJ2-7, with unresolved D. Trimming shortened V by 5 bases and J by 4 bases, and 12 bases separated the two germline ends. CDR3 length: 13 residues. The germline CDR1 and CDR2 sequences are SNHLY and FYNNEI. CDR3 in DNA: TGTGCCAGCAGTACCCAGATCCCATACGAGCAGTACTTC. Its translation is CASSTQIPYEQYF. Variable domain in full (rest from reference TRBV2 and TRBJ2-7): EPEVTQTPSHQVTQMGQEVILRCVPISNHLYFYWYRQILGQKVEFLVSFYNNEISEKSEIFDDQFSVERPDGSNFTLKIRSTKLEDSAMYFCASSTQIPYEQYFGPGTRLTVT.

This chain links TRBV7-8 with TRBJ1-1, with a possible D match to TRBD1 (5 bases). Germline V gene data show CDR1 as SGHVS and CDR2 as FQNEAQ. Trimming shortened V by 4 bases and J by 0 bases, and 15 bases separated the two germline ends. CDR3 length equals 16 residues. The CDR3 sequence: CASSSRDGVMNTEAFF. In DNA, the CDR3 is TGTGCCAGCAGCTCCCGGGACGGTGTTATGAACACTGAAGCTTTCTTT.

This clone turned up a few times. The rearrangement links TRBV4-3 to TRBJ2-7, with unresolved D. Trimming removed 1 base at V and 0 bases at J, with 7 bases between. This CDR3 comprises 14 residues. Per germline, CDR1 LGHNA and CDR2 YSLEER. CDR3 nucleotides: TGCGCCAGCAGCCAAGGGCGGAGCTCCTACGAGCAGTACTTC. Translating gives CASSQGRSSYEQYF.

The chain employs TRBV13 and TRBJ2-6; the D is unclear. Germline V CDR1 and CDR2: PRHDT, FYEKMQ (reference sequence). Trimming cost V 2 bases and J 4 bases, with 9 bases left between them. This CDR3 region has 15 residues. The CDR3 sequence: CASSLQGSGANVLTF. The CDR3 DNA sequence: TGTGCCAGCAGCTTACAAGGGTCAGGGGCCAACGTCCTGACTTTC.

This CDR3 is CASSEQGRSQPQHF. CDR3 coding DNA: TGTGCCAGCAGTGAGCAGGGCCGGAGTCAGCCCCAGCATTTT. J is TRBJ1-5 and V is TRBV25-1; possibly TRBD1 for D (5 bases). CDR3 length: 14 amino acids. The V gene lost 3 bases and the J gene lost 6 bases, with 12 bases spanning the gap. Germline-derived CDR1 and CDR2 are MGHDK and SYGVNS.

The chain couples TRBV21-1 to TRBJ2-7. TRBV21-1 is classified as a pseudogene. This CDR3 contains 15 residues. DNA of the CDR3: TGTGCCAGCAGCAAAGGGAAGAAGGAAACCTACGAGCAGTACTTC. Protein product: CASSKGKKETYEQYF.

This clone was detected only once. The chain combines TRBV27 with TRBJ2-1, with D maybe TRBD1 (6 bases). Germline loops: CDR1 MNHEY, CDR2 SMNVEV (reference sequence). With 3 bases removed from V and 3 bases from J, the gap between germline ends came to 9 bases. The CDR3 is made up of 14 amino acids. CDR3 sequence (DNA): TGTGCCAGCAGTTTCTGGGACAACTACAATGAGCAGTTCTTC. It yields the protein CASSFWDNYNEQFF.

This clone was counted only a few times. The J gene is TRBJ1-5, the V gene TRBV28, with 8 bases matching TRBD1. This CDR3 has 14 residues. The trim removed 2 bases at V and 5 bases at J, leaving 2 bases unmatched. Germline V gene sequence: CDR1 MDHEN, CDR2 SYDVKM. CDR3 sequence reads: CASSLATGDQPQHF. CDR3 sequence (DNA): TGTGCCAGCAGTTTAGCGACAGGGGATCAGCCCCAGCATTTT.

The V gene is TRBV29-1, the J gene TRBJ2-3; 12 positions match TRBD2. Germline values: CDR1 SQVTM, CDR2 ANQGSEA. The ends lost 7 bases at V and 0 bases at J; junction bases unmatched: 5. The CDR3 length is 15 residues. The CDR3 coding sequence is TGCAGCGCCCAGACTAGCGGGAGCAGCACAGATACGCAGTATTTT. As protein: CSAQTSGSSTDTQYF.

This chain uses TRBV5-1 with TRBJ2-1; TRBD2 is a possible D gene (6 bases). In germline, CDR1 is SGHRS, CDR2 YFSETQ. The ends were cut back, 4 bases at V and 0 bases at J, with 14 bases in the middle. This CDR3 is built from 16 residues. The CDR3 reads CASSPQTGVSYNEQFF. The DNA for the CDR3 is TGCGCCAGCAGCCCCCAAACGGGGGTCTCCTACAATGAGCAGTTCTTC.

The table lists this clone with a few counts. This chain joins TRBV10-3 and TRBJ1-5; D possibly corresponds to TRBD1 (5 bases). The CDR3 spans 14 residues. Germline V gene data show CDR1 as ENHRY and CDR2 as SYGVKD. V was clipped by 2 bases and J by 3 bases, with 8 bases between them. CDR3 DNA: TGTGCCATCAGTGAGCAGGGAACCAATCAGCCCCAGCATTTT. This gives the protein CAISEQGTNQPQHF.

The chain couples TRBV7-9 to TRBJ2-7; D possibly matches TRBD1 or TRBD2 (5 bases each). The germline V gene encodes CDR1 SEHNR and CDR2 FQNEAQ (reference sequence). V lost 1 base and J lost 5, with 12 bases in between. This CDR3 comprises 14 residues. CDR3 bases: TGTGCCAGCAGCTTAGAGGCAGGGAGCGACGAGCAGTACTTC. This gives the protein CASSLEAGSDEQYF.

The chain links TRBV7-2 to TRBJ2-3, with a tentative D call TRBD2 (5 bases). With 3 bases removed from V and 2 bases from J, the gap between germline ends came to 12 bases. This CDR3 has 15 residues. The germline V gene encodes CDR1 SGHTA and CDR2 FQGNSA. The DNA of the CDR3 is TGTGCCAGCAGCTTCTCCGGCGGGTTCACAGATACGCAGTATTTT. Residues: CASSFSGGFTDTQYF.

J is TRBJ1-3 and V is TRBV5-1, with D unclear. Germline V lookup: CDR1 SGHRS, CDR2 YFSETQ. CDR3 length: 15 amino acids. The ends were cut back, 3 bases at V and 0 bases at J, with 10 bases in the middle. The CDR3 DNA sequence: TGCGCCAGCAGCTCCGAGGGTACCTCTGGAAACACCATATATTTT. Its protein product is CASSSEGTSGNTIYF.

The J gene is TRBJ2-7, the V gene TRBV27, with D possibly matching TRBD1 (6 bases). The germline CDR1 and CDR2 sequences are MNHEY and SMNVEV (reference sequence). The V and J ends lost 5 bases and 2 bases respectively, with 16 bases between them. There are 15 residues in the CDR3. The CDR3 loop reads CASSQMGTNTYEQYF. DNA for the CDR3: TGTGCCAGCAGTCAGATGGGGACAAATACCTACGAGCAGTACTTC.

The chain joins TRBV4-2 to TRBJ1-1, with D maybe TRBD1 (5 bases). CDR1 LGHNA and CDR2 YNFKEQ come from the germline V gene. The V end lost 4 bases, the J end lost 3 bases, and 12 bases lay between the germline ends. This CDR3 has 14 amino acids. Here the CDR3 reads CASSRAREDTEAFF. In DNA, the CDR3 is TGTGCCAGCAGCCGTGCCAGGGAAGACACTGAAGCTTTCTTT.

The V and J genes are TRBV5-1 and TRBJ1-2, with 8 bases aligning to TRBD1. Per the germline V gene, CDR1 is SGHRS and CDR2 is YFSETQ. With 4 bases clipped from V and 7 bases from J, the junction kept 12 bases outside the gene matches. This CDR3 has 15 amino acids. CDR3 residues: CASSPIQGEFLGYTF. CDR3 in DNA: TGCGCCAGCAGCCCCATACAGGGGGAATTTCTTGGCTACACCTTC.

This clone showed up just a few times. The J gene is TRBJ1-2, the V gene TRBV2; D is uncertain. CDR3 size: 14 residues. Per germline, CDR1 SNHLY and CDR2 FYNNEI. With 5 bases removed from V and 6 bases from J, the gap between germline ends came to 16 bases. The CDR3 sequence: CASSQKTQKHGYTF. The CDR3 DNA reads as TGTGCCAGCAGTCAAAAGACCCAGAAACATGGCTACACCTTC. The full variable domain, with the rest looked up from reference TRBV2 and TRBJ1-2, is EPEVTQTPSHQVTQMGQEVILRCVPISNHLYFYWYRQILGQKVEFLVSFYNNEISEKSEIFDDQFSVERPDGSNFTLKIRSTKLEDSAMYFCASSQKTQKHGYTFGSGTRLTVV.

This chain uses TRBV9 with TRBJ2-3, with TRBD1 as a possible D gene (6 bases). V shed 4 bases and J shed 5 bases, with 17 bases lying between them. This CDR3 comprises 15 residues. Germline lookup yields CDR1 SGDLS and CDR2 YYNGEE. The CDR3 DNA sequence: TGTGCCAGCAGCACCCGGGACAACTCTGGAGATACGCAGTATTTT. Translating gives CASSTRDNSGDTQYF. The whole variable domain, filled in from reference TRBV9 and TRBJ2-3, reads DSGVTQTPKHLITATGQRVTLRCSPRSGDLSVYWYQQSLDQGLQFLIQYYNGEERAKGNILERFSAQQFPDLHSELNLSSLELGDSALYFCASSTRDNSGDTQYFGPGTRLTVL.

In regard to this clone: Its ends do not fully match the called genes, so a read error is possible. The chain employs TRBV11-2 and TRBJ2-7, with D tentatively TRBD1 or TRBD2 (5 bases each). The germline V gene has CDR1 SGHAT and CDR2 FQNNGV. The CDR3 covers 14 residues. The CDR3 here is CASGFGAGAYEQYF. The CDR3 nucleotides are TGTGCCAGCGGCTTTGGGGCGGGCGCTTACGAGCAGTACTTC.

This sequence joins TRBV6-1 and TRBJ1-5; D uncertain. This CDR3 has 14 amino acids. Looked up from germline, CDR1 is MNHNS and CDR2 is SASEGT. V was cut by 3 bases and J by 3 bases, with 9 bases left in between. CDR3 coding DNA: TGTGCCAGCAGTGAGATAGTTCTCAATCAGCCCCAGCATTTT. Amino acid sequence: CASSEIVLNQPQHF.

The genes are TRBV5-4 and TRBJ1-2; D might be TRBD1 (5 bases). With 2 bases removed from V and 6 bases from J, the gap between germline ends came to 14 bases. CDR1 and CDR2 from the germline V gene are SGHNT and YYREEE (reference sequence). The CDR3 extends over 14 amino acids. The CDR3 region is CASSFRSQGDGYTF. Here the CDR3 DNA reads TGTGCCAGCAGCTTCAGATCGCAGGGTGATGGCTACACCTTC. The variable domain in full, completed from reference TRBV5-4 and TRBJ1-2, reads ETGVTQSPTHLIKTRGQQVTLRCSSQSGHNTVSWYQQALGQGPQFIFQYYREEENGRGNFPPRFSGLQFPNYSSELNVNALELDDSALYLCASSFRSQGDGYTFGSGTRLTVV.